The clone carrying this T cell receptor (beta chain) came up a few times. The same CDR3 also results from other DNA sequences found in this sample. In the original analysis: Amplification with reference gene primers provided the estimates of nucleated cell counts. Produced via immunoSEQ multiplex PCR; TCRdb's table is partial and in-frame only. V, J and clone size were drawn from that table, and D and trimming were deduced from the DNA. The table has 100,000 or so clones, around 87% seen once. This CDR3 is 12 amino acids long. V lost 0 bases, J lost 3 bases, and 3 bases lay in between. Germline V CDR1 and CDR2: MNHNY, SVGAGI (reference sequence). This sample is part of a study of blood T cell repertoires in COVID-19. Study-wide context: Samples representing acute and convalescent COVID-19 were sourced from the United States, Italy and Spain. PBMCs, B-cell-depleted T cells, or T cells were the source of the cDNA or gDNA that made up the material.

The origin of this receptor is a human donor in a cohort sampled during active COVID-19. The chain uses TRBV6-6 and TRBJ2-7; D unresolved. The specimen was peripheral blood. The CDR3 loop reads CASSYSRYEQYF. CDR3 nucleotide sequence: TGTGCCAGCAGTTACTCGCGCTACGAGCAGTACTTC.